This TCR beta chain is drawn from a study of T cell changes during pregnancy in multiple sclerosis. The CDR3 is 13 residues long. Trimming stripped 4 bases from V and 3 bases from J, with 11 bases between. Germline CDR1 is SGHDT and CDR2 is YYEEEE. This clone was counted once. Profiled with immunoSEQ multiplex PCR; TCRdb holds only in-frame clones, not every one. This sample has tens of thousands of clones, with 75% to 90% found just once. V usage is TRBV5-6 and J usage is TRBJ2-7; D is unresolved. The clonotype was recovered from a female donor with multiple sclerosis, enrolled in a pregnancy study. The sequenced sample was peripheral blood, obtained after pregnancy. The CDR3 sequence is CASSPRLRYEQYF. For the CDR3, the DNA is TGTGCCAGCAGCCCCAGGCTACGCTACGAGCAGTACTTC.